The T cell receptor beta chain described here comes from a study of OX40 agonist ivuxolimab in advanced cancers. On the study more broadly: Participants, 75% to 85% male, averaged about 56 years of age, ranging from roughly 20 to 79.

CDR3 length equals 12 residues. Between the trimmed V and J ends, which lost 6 bases and 12 bases, there was a span of 17 bases. In germline, CDR1 is SNHLY, CDR2 FYNNEI. Profiled with immunoSEQ multiplex PCR; TCRdb holds only in-frame clones, not every one. The sample holds about 14,000 clones, around nine tenths seen once. The source is an adult with an advanced solid tumor such as melanoma, head and neck, liver or kidney cancer. This material consisted of CD4+ or CD8+ T cells sorted from blood, taken in a trial of the OX40 agonist ivuxolimab. V and J are TRBV2 and TRBJ1-1; a weak D match, TRBD1 (6 bases). Here the CDR3 DNA reads TGTGCCAGCAGCGTCCAGGGGATGCGGACTTTCTTT. Translation: CASSVQGMRTFF.